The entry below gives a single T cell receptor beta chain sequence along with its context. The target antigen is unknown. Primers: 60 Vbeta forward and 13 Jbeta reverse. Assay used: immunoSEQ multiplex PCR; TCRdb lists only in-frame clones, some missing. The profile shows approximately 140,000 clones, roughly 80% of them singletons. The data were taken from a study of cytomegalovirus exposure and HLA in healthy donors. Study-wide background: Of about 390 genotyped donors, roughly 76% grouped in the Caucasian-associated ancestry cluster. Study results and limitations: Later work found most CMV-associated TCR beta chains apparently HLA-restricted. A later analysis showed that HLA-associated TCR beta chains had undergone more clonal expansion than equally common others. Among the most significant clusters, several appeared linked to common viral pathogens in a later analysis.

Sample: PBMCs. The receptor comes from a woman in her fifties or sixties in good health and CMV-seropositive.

The CDR3 here is CASSEQLASDGYTF. The CDR3 nucleotides are TGTGCCAGCAGTGAACAGTTGGCCTCTGATGGCTACACCTTC. The chain couples TRBV2 to TRBJ1-2; D is undetermined. The germline V gene has CDR1 SNHLY and CDR2 FYNNEI. CDR3 size: 14 residues. V shed 2 bases and J shed 6 bases, with 13 bases lying between them.